Below are 8 T cell receptor beta chains sequenced from a single sample in a study of high-grade serous ovarian cancer treatment subgroups. The protocol was immunoSEQ multiplex PCR, while the TCRdb copy is restricted to in-frame clones and leaves out a portion. The sample holds about 8,600 clones, around 72% seen once. Tumor samples were obtained before definitive surgery or chemotherapy. Sequencing used tumor tissue. These TCRs come from a human donor with high-grade serous ovarian cancer.

V is TRBV5-1 and J is TRBJ2-5; no clear D. Germline lookup yields CDR1 SGHRS and CDR2 YFSETQ. Trimming removed 5 bases at V and 3 bases at J, with 23 bases between. The CDR3 extends over 17 amino acids. The CDR3 nucleotides are TGCGCCAGCAGTCCCGGTATTGTATCGGTTAACGAAGAGACCCAGTACTTC. Translating it yields CASSPGIVSVNEETQYF.

The CDR3 protein is CASSLTDRDNQPQHF. The CDR3 DNA reads TGTGCCAGCAGTTTAACCGACAGGGACAATCAGCCCCAGCATTTT. The V and J genes are TRBV28 and TRBJ1-5; 7 positions agree with TRBD1. The germline V gene has CDR1 MDHEN and CDR2 SYDVKM. There are 15 residues in the CDR3. V shed 2 bases, J shed 3 bases, and the junction held 4 bases outside the gene matches.

V gene TRBV19 combines with J gene TRBJ1-2; D possibly corresponds to TRBD1 (5 bases). Deletions cut 8 bases from V and 2 bases from J, with 12 bases between. Germline lookup yields CDR1 LNHDA and CDR2 SQIVND (reference sequence). This CDR3 has 13 amino acids. CDR3 DNA sequence: TGTGCCAGTGGAAGGCAGGGCAACTATGGCTACACCTTC. Translated, it gives CASGRQGNYGYTF.

This clone was counted a single time. The V gene is TRBV6-6, the J gene TRBJ2-5; D ambiguous. CDR1 and CDR2 (germline): MNHNY, SVGAGI (reference sequence). The CDR3 contains 15 residues. Trimming left V 3 bases short and J 1 base short, with 12 bases between. The CDR3 region has the DNA TGTGCCAGCAGTTATCAACAAGGAATCCAAGAGACCCAGTACTTC. Translating gives CASSYQQGIQETQYF.

The V call is TRBV5-1, the J call TRBJ2-1; 10 bases fit TRBD2. The CDR3 length is 17 residues. Germline-derived CDR1 and CDR2 are SGHRS and YFSETQ. V trimming: 4 bases; J trimming: 3 bases; junction bases outside the gene matches: 10. Written as DNA, the CDR3 is TGCGCCAGCAGCCCTAGTTCTAGCGGGAGAAGCTACAATGAGCAGTTCTTC. Amino acid sequence: CASSPSSSGRSYNEQFF.

The chain has TRBV7-2 and TRBJ2-3; D is unresolved. With 2 bases removed from V and 6 bases from J, the gap between germline ends came to 12 bases. The CDR3 loop spans 14 amino acids. The V gene's germline CDR1 is SGHTA and CDR2 FQGNSA. The CDR3 protein is CASSLTRPADTQYF. DNA for the CDR3: TGTGCCAGCAGCTTAACTCGACCGGCGGATACGCAGTATTTT.

The V and J genes are TRBV2 and TRBJ2-3, with 11 positions matching TRBD2. Looked up from germline, CDR1 is SNHLY and CDR2 is FYNNEI. CDR3 length: 16 residues. The junction had 5 bases not matched to a gene; V was cut back by 6 bases and J by 0 bases. The chain's CDR3 is CASRLSSGRSTDTQYF. CDR3 bases: TGTGCCAGCAGGCTATCTAGCGGGAGGAGCACAGATACGCAGTATTTT.

The CDR3 region has the DNA TGTGCCAGCAGCTTAGTCGACGGTGGTGAGCAGTTCTTC. Its translation is CASSLVDGGEQFF. The chain joins TRBV7-9 to TRBJ2-1; D uncertain. Trimming took 1 base from V and 9 from J, leaving 10 bases between them. Germline V gene sequence: CDR1 SEHNR, CDR2 FQNEAQ (reference sequence). The CDR3 contains 13 residues. Drawing the rest from reference TRBV7-9 and TRBJ2-1, the complete variable domain is DTGVSQNPRHKITKRGQNVTFRCDPISEHNRLYWYRQTLGQGPEFLTYFQNEAQLEKSRLLSDRFSAERPKGSFSTLEIQRTEQGDSAMYLCASSLVDGGEQFFGPGTRLTVL.